The clone carrying this T cell receptor beta chain occurred a few times. What it binds is unknown. The data originate from a study of beta chain features in type 1 diabetes. This CDR3 spans 11 amino acids. The junction had 3 bases not matched to a gene; V was cut back by 7 bases and J by 5 bases. CDR1 DFQATT and CDR2 SNEGSKA come from the germline V gene (reference sequence). Study-level results: In every one of the four CD4+ subsets, TCRB CDR3s were moderately but significantly shorter in Type 1 diabetes patients.

Expressed TCRB transcripts were sequenced after all isolated RNA was converted to cDNA. Clones were read by immunoSEQ multiplex PCR, and TCRdb kept only the in-frame ones, dropping some. The top ten hold around 0.029% of the sample, which has under 300,000 clones, around 20% seen once. The chain recombines TRBV20-1 with TRBJ2-5, with 8 bases that match TRBD2. This receptor was taken from a woman in her thirties or forties with type 1 diabetes. Sequenced input: naive CD4+ T cells from blood. CDR3: CSGLAWETQYF. The CDR3 coding sequence is TGCAGTGGACTAGCGTGGGAGACCCAGTACTTC.